The clone carrying this TCR beta chain was detected ten times or more. The sample belongs to a study of kidney transplant recipient with SARS-CoV-2 infection. TCRdb re-analysed the reads in MiXCR, keeping a single row per CDR3 protein. The table shows 200,000 to 300,000 distinct CDR3 sequences, with under 30% occurring only once. The receptor comes from a young adult male patient who had COVID-19 and was a kidney transplant recipient. Some T cells may be provided by the graft donor. The input for sequencing was a blood sample, taken at baseline and between days 110 and 120 from a kidney transplant recipient.

The CDR3 nucleotides are TGTGCCAGCAGTTCGTCAGGGTTTGAAAAACTGTTTTTT. Residues: CASSSSGFEKLFF. This chain joins TRBV27 and TRBJ1-4, with TRBD1 as a possible D gene (5 bases). The CDR3 totals 13 residues. The V gene lost 4 bases and the J gene lost 7 bases, with 10 bases spanning the gap. Germline-derived CDR1 and CDR2 are MNHEY and SMNVEV (reference sequence).